The rows below give T cell receptor beta chains drawn from one sample of a study of blood T cell repertoires in COVID-19. Measured with immunoSEQ multiplex PCR; TCRdb has only the in-frame clones, and not every one. The repertoire consists of 380,000 or so clones, with more than 75% occurring once and the leading ten covering 1% to 1.5%. Source material: PBMCs or T cells enriched from blood (not recorded which). The receptors were gathered from a young man who had recovered from COVID-19. Both conserved end residues are part of each CDR3. D genes are given only for firm matches. The size of a clone is reported for some rows only, either as once, few or many, or as a class for expanded clones.

>TRBJ1-5|TRBV5-1|-|-
CASSLAPAGSNQPQHF
TGCGCCAGCAGCTTGGCTCCGGCGGGTAGCAATCAGCCCCAGCATTTT
>TRBJ2-1|TRBV24-1|-|-
CATSDSYNEQFF
TGTGCCACCAGTGATTCTTACAATGAGCAGTTCTTC
>TRBJ2-1|TRBV7-2|-|TRBD2
CASSPSGGSYNEQFF
TGTGCCAGCAGCCCTAGCGGAGGATCCTACAATGAGCAGTTCTTC
>TRBJ1-2|TRBV30|-|TRBD1
CAWSVLLGGDYGYTF
TGTGCCTGGAGTGTACTATTAGGGGGCGACTATGGCTACACCTTC
>TRBJ1-1|TRBV6-5|-|-
CASRRGENTEAFF
TGTGCCAGCCGCCGGGGGGAGAACACTGAAGCTTTCTTT
>TRBJ2-1|TRBV12-5|-|TRBD2
CASGGGASGGPSYNEQFF
TGTGCTAGTGGAGGTGGGGCTAGCGGGGGACCATCTTACAATGAGCAGTTCTTC
>TRBJ2-1|TRBV9|-|TRBD2
CASSAGVAGGLDNEQFF
TGTGCCAGCAGCGCAGGGGTAGCGGGGGGCCTCGACAATGAGCAGTTCTTC
>TRBJ2-7|TRBV12-3/TRBV12-4|-|-
CASSLARGEQYF
TGTGCCAGCAGTTTAGCCCGGGGAGAGCAGTACTTC
>TRBJ2-6|TRBV19|-|-
CASSNSRVGSGANVLTF
TGTGCCAGTAGCAACTCCCGGGTGGGCTCTGGGGCCAACGTCCTGACTTTC
>TRBJ1-1|TRBV27|-|-
CASSPGAGAEAFF
TGTGCCAGCAGTCCAGGGGCAGGGGCTGAAGCTTTCTTT
>TRBJ2-2|TRBV29-1|-|TRBD1
CSVEQGGGGGELFF
TGCAGCGTAGAGCAAGGGGGCGGTGGCGGGGAGCTGTTTTTT
>TRBJ2-3|TRBV5-1|-|-
CASSLGQGLSTDTQYF
TGCGCCAGCAGCTTGGGTCAGGGGTTGTCTACAGATACGCAGTATTTT
>TRBJ1-1|TRBV5-5|once|-
CASSSNRVLEAFF
TGTGCCAGCAGCTCGAATCGCGTCCTCGAAGCTTTCTTT
>TRBJ1-4|TRBV5-1|-|-
CASNAGTLQEKLFF
TGCGCCAGCAACGCCGGGACATTACAAGAAAAACTGTTTTTT
>TRBJ1-2|TRBV6-5|-|-
CASSYLNPGQHGYTF
TGTGCCAGCAGTTACCTAAACCCGGGACAACATGGCTACACCTTC
>TRBJ2-6|TRBV6-2/TRBV6-3|few|TRBD1
CASSYADRASSGANVLTF
TGTGCCAGCAGTTATGCGGACAGGGCCAGCTCTGGGGCCAACGTCCTGACTTTC
>TRBJ1-1|TRBV9|-|-
CASSTGQATEAFF
TGTGCCAGCAGCACCGGTCAGGCGACTGAAGCTTTCTTT
>TRBJ1-2|TRBV6-5|-|-
CASSFSQGSDGYTF
TGTGCCAGCAGTTTTTCACAGGGATCGGATGGCTACACCTTC
>TRBJ1-6|TRBV2|once|-
CASIGGFGNSPLHF
TGTGCCAGCATCGGAGGGTTCGGTAATTCACCCCTCCACTTT
>TRBJ1-4|TRBV10-3|few|-
CAISGGEKLFF
TGTGCCATCAGTGGAGGTGAAAAACTGTTTTTT
>TRBJ1-2|TRBV10-2|once|TRBD1
CASTGGDGYTF
TGCGCCAGTACAGGGGGCGACGGCTACACCTTC
>TRBJ2-1|TRBV29-1|-|-
CSVVRQPFDNEQFF
TGCAGCGTCGTCCGACAGCCCTTCGACAATGAGCAGTTCTTC
>TRBJ2-2|TRBV4-2|-|TRBD1
CASSRGTGNTGELFF
TGTGCCAGCAGCCGTGGGACAGGGAACACCGGGGAGCTGTTTTTT